The rows below give T cell receptor beta chains drawn from one sample of a study of human T cells and chemical hapten exposure. MiXCR, run by TCRdb on the RACE reads, gives a single entry per CDR3 protein. The sample comprises approximately 91,000 distinct CDR3 sequences, 11% of which are singletons, and 1.5% to 2% rests with the top ten. The sample here was whole blood, taken in connection with sensitization to the hapten diphenylcyclopropenone (DPC). Every receptor here comes from a young man with alopecia areata. Some clones in this sample may be carry-over from other donors' samples. CDR3s include the opening cysteine and the closing phenylalanine or tryptophan. A D gene is named only where the DNA matches it firmly. Clone size is stated in some rows and not others, as once, few, many or a class when expanded.

many	TRBV20-1	TRBJ2-7	TRBD1	TGCAGTGCTTACACCAGGGGGCGCTCCTACGAGCAGTACTTC	CSAYTRGRSYEQYF
.	TRBV7-6	TRBJ2-7	.	TGTGCCAGCAGCCTGGTCGGGGCAGACCACGAGCAGTACTTC	CASSLVGADHEQYF
few	TRBV12-2	TRBJ2-3	.	TGTGCAAGTCGCTTAGTTTCTGGCCCCCACCGTGGGGGGGATACGCAGTATTTT	CASRLVSGPHRGGDTQYF
many	TRBV4-3	TRBJ1-4	.	TGCGCCAGCAGCCAAGATGGCTGGGCCGGAGATCTAGATAATGAAAAACTGTTTTTT	CASSQDGWAGDLDNEKLFF
many	TRBV28	TRBJ1-1	.	TGTGCCAGCAGCCTTATTCCGGCAGCGCTTATGAACACTGAAGCTTTCTTT	CASSLIPAALMNTEAFF
many	TRBV11-3	TRBJ2-7	.	TGTGCCAGCAGCTTAGACCTCACCTTCTACGAGCAGTACTTC	CASSLDLTFYEQYF
few	TRBV18	TRBJ2-1	.	TGTGCCAGCTCACCATTGGGGAGCTCCTACAATGAGCAGTTCTTC	CASSPLGSSYNEQFF
many	TRBV6-6	TRBJ1-5	.	TGTGCCAGCAGTTATAACAGCAATCAGCCCCAGCATTTT	CASSYNSNQPQHF
many	TRBV6-2/TRBV6-3	TRBJ2-3	.	TGTGCCTCCGCGGCGGGGCACACCACAGATACGCAGTATTTT	CASAAGHTTDTQYF
.	TRBV4-1	TRBJ1-5	.	TGCGCCAGCAGCCAAGATTTACCTAGCAATCAGCCCCAGCATTTT	CASSQDLPSNQPQHF
.	TRBV7-9	TRBJ2-5	.	TGTGCCAGCAGTCCGCTCCCGGGGAGCCAAAAGACCCAGTACTTC	CASSPLPGSQKTQYF
few	TRBV6-2/TRBV6-3	TRBJ1-1	TRBD1	TGTGCCAGCAGGATCGACAGGGGGCCCAAGAACACTGAAGCTTTCTTT	CASRIDRGPKNTEAFF
few	TRBV11-2	TRBJ2-3	TRBD2	TGTGCCAGCAGCTTGGGCGGGGGACCCCATTTT	CASSLGGGPHF
many	TRBV2	TRBJ2-7	TRBD1	TGTGCCAGCAAGATGGGGACAGGGGACGAGCAGTACTTC	CASKMGTGDEQYF
many	TRBV6-2/TRBV6-3	TRBJ2-7	.	TGTGCCAGCAGCTCAGGGCAAGAGCAGTACTTC	CASSSGQEQYF
.	TRBV5-5	TRBJ1-4	.	TGTGCCAGCAGCTTGTCGGGAGGTGGTGGCACTAATGAAAAACTGTTTTTT	CASSLSGGGGTNEKLFF
.	TRBV3-1	TRBJ1-1	.	TGTGCCAGCAGCCAAGATCGCGGGGCCCTGGTGACTGAAGCTTTCTTT	CASSQDRGALVTEAFF
many	TRBV6-5	TRBJ2-3	TRBD1	TGTGCCAGCAGTTACTCTACAGGGGGCCTGACAGATACGCAGTATTTT	CASSYSTGGLTDTQYF
few	TRBV3-1	TRBJ2-2	TRBD1	TGTGCCAGCAGGCCGGGACAGGGGGACACCGGGGAGCTGTTTTTT	CASRPGQGDTGELFF